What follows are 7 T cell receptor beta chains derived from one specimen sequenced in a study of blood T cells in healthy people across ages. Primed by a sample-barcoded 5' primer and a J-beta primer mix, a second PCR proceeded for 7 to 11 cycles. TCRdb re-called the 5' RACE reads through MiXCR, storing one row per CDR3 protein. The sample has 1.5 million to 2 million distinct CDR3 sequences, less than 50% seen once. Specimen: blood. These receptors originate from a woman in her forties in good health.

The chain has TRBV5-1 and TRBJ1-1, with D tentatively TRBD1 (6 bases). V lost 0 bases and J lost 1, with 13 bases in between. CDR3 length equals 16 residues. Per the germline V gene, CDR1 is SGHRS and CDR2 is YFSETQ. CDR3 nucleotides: TGCGCCAGCAGCTTGGCCCCAACAGGGACGAACACTGAAGCTTTCTTT. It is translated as CASSLAPTGTNTEAFF.

CDR3 DNA sequence: TGTGCCGCCAGTCCGGGACGAAACAGTCAGTACTTC. Protein: CAASPGRNSQYF. V is TRBV28 and J is TRBJ2-7, with D possibly called TRBD1 or TRBD2 (5 bases each). This CDR3 spans 12 amino acids. Germline lookup yields CDR1 MDHEN and CDR2 SYDVKM. The V gene lost 11 bases and the J gene lost 10 bases, with 21 bases spanning the gap. Supplemented by reference TRBV28 and TRBJ2-7, the full variable domain reads DVKVTQSSRYLVKRTGEKVFLECVQDMDHENMFWYRQDPGLGLRLIYFSYDVKMKEKGDIPEGYSVSREKKERFSLILESASTNQTSMYLCAASPGRNSQYFGPGTRLTVT.

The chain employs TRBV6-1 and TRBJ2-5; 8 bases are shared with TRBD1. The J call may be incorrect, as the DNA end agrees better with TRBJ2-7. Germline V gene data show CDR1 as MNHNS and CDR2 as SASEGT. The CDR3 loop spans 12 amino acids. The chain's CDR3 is CASRDRVHEQYF. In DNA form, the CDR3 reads TGTGCCAGCAGGGACAGGGTCCACGAGCAGTACTTC.

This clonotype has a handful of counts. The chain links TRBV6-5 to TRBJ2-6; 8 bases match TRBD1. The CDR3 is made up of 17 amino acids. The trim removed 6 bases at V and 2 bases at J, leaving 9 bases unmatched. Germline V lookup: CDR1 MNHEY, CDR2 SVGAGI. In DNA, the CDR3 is TGTGCCAGCAGCTTAGGACAGGGTTCTGCTGGGGCCAACGTCCTGACTTTC. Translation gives CASSLGQGSAGANVLTF.

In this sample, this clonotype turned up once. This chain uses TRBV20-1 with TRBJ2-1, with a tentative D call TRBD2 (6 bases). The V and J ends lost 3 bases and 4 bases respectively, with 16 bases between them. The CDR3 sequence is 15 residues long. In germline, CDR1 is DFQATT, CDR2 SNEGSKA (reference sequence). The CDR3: CSARAVDGTYNEQFF. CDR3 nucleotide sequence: TGCAGTGCTAGGGCGGTCGACGGGACTTACAATGAGCAGTTCTTC.

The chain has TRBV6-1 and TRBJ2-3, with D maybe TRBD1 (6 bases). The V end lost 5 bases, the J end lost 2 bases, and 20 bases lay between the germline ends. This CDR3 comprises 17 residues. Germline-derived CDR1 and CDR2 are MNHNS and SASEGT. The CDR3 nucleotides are TGTGCCAGCAGTCAGAACCTTCCAGGGGTAGTCACAGATACGCAGTATTTT. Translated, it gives CASSQNLPGVVTDTQYF.

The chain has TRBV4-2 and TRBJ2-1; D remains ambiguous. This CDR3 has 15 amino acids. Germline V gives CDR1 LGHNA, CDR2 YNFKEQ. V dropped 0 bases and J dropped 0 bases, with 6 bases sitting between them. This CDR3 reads CASSQEKSSYNEQFF. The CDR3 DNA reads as TGTGCCAGCAGCCAAGAAAAGAGCTCCTACAATGAGCAGTTCTTC.